The clone carrying this T cell receptor beta chain was recorded a few times. Its antigen remains unknown. This entry comes from a study of identical twins. General study findings and limits: For out-of-frame beta sequences, excess twin sharing was weaker.

Carrying unique molecular identifiers, the cDNA also gained a universal primer site through template switching. Each CDR3 protein is one row after TCRdb ran MiXCR on the 5' RACE reads. There are 1,800,000 or so distinct CDR3 sequences in the sample; more than 30% occur only once, and less than 0.35% lies in the top ten. The material sequenced was cord blood. The receptor was derived from a newborn girl in good health.

CDR3 DNA sequence: TGCAGTGCTAGACTGGGGACAGGGAGAAACACCGGGGAGCTGTTTTTT. It yields the protein CSARLGTGRNTGELFF. The V and J genes are TRBV20-1 and TRBJ2-2, with 9 positions matching TRBD1. From germline, CDR1 is DFQATT and CDR2 SNEGSKA (reference sequence). The V gene end was trimmed by 2 bases and the J gene end by 2 bases; junction bases not matched to a gene: 6. The CDR3 contains 16 residues.